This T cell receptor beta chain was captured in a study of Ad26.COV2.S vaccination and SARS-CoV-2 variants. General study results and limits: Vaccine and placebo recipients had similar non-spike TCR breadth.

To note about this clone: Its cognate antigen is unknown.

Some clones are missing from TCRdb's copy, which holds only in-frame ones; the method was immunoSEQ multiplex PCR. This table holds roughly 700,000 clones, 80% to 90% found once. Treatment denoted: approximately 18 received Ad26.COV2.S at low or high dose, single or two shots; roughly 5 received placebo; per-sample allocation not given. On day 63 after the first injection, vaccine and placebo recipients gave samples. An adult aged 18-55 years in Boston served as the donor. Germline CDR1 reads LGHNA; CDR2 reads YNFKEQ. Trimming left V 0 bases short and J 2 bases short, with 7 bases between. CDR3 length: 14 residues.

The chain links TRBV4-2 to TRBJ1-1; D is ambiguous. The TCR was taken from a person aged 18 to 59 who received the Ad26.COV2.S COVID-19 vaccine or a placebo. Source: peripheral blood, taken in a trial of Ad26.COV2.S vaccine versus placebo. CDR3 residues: CASSQEYTNTEAFF. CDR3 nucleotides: TGTGCCAGCAGCCAAGAATATACAAACACTGAAGCTTTCTTT.